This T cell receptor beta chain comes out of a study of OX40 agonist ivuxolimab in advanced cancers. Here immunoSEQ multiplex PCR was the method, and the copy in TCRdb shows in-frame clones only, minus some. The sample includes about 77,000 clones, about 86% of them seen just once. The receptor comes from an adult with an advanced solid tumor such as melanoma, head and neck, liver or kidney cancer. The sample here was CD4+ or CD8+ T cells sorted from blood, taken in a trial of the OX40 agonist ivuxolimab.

Here the CDR3 reads CASSPSQGARGYTF. CDR3 sequence (DNA): TGTGCCAGCAGCCCATCTCAGGGGGCGCGCGGCTACACCTTC. V is TRBV14 and J is TRBJ1-2; 8 nucleotides align to TRBD1. The CDR3 covers 14 residues. Germline-derived CDR1 and CDR2 are SGHDN and FVKESK. Trimming cost V 4 bases and J 8 bases; bases outside gene matches: 9.